The clone carrying this TCR beta chain was found many times. Its matching antigen is unknown. V gave up 3 bases and J gave up 0 bases, with 4 bases separating them. Germline V lookup: CDR1 SGHDN, CDR2 FVKESK. The length of the CDR3 is 13 residues. This sample is part of a study of T cell repertoires in cytomegalovirus infection. Looking at the study overall: Matching HLA type and CMV infection were both indicated by public TCR beta signatures.

One entry per CDR3 protein results from TCRdb running MiXCR on the reads. The sample has around 230,000 distinct CDR3 sequences, 6.5% seen once; the top ten hold 6.5%. Points from the study as a whole: Summed frequency of shared TCR beta families picked out CMV carriers who also had the relevant HLA. CMV-specific TCR beta clonotypes restricted by HLA-C were the ones dominating the ex vivo response.

The V gene is TRBV14, the J gene TRBJ2-3; D call uncertain. The sequence was obtained from a human donor in good health (CMV status not recorded). Some clones in this sample may be carry-over from other donors' samples. Sequencing used PBMCs. The DNA for the CDR3 is TGTGCCAGCAGCCAGTCTAGCACAGATACGCAGTATTTT. Its protein is CASSQSSTDTQYF.